These 2 T cell receptor beta chains originate from one sample sequenced in a study of beta chain features in type 1 diabetes. Expressed TCRB transcripts were sequenced because the entire RNA isolate underwent reverse transcription. Measured with immunoSEQ multiplex PCR; TCRdb has only the in-frame clones, and not every one. The sample has about 150,000 clones; around 10% are singletons. What was sequenced was central memory CD4+ T cells from blood. Source of these receptors: a man between 18 and 29 years old in good health.

The chain is built from TRBV28 and TRBJ2-3, with unresolved D. CDR1 and CDR2 from the germline V gene are MDHEN and SYDVKM. The V end lost 6 bases, the J end lost 4 bases, and 11 bases lay between the germline ends. The CDR3 spans 13 residues. The DNA for the CDR3 is TGTGCCAGCAGCCCCCTCCAGGCAGATACGCAGTATTTT. As protein: CASSPLQADTQYF.

V gene TRBV2 combines with J gene TRBJ2-5, with TRBD1 identical over 8 bases. This CDR3 contains 12 residues. Germline V CDR1 and CDR2: SNHLY, FYNNEI. The J segment lost 9 bases and the V segment lost 6 bases, leaving 6 bases of the junction unmatched. CDR3: CASRTGGWSQYF. The CDR3 coding sequence is TGTGCCAGCAGAACAGGGGGATGGTCCCAGTACTTC. The variable domain in full, with the rest retrieved from reference TRBV2 and TRBJ2-5, is EPEVTQTPSHQVTQMGQEVILRCVPISNHLYFYWYRQILGQKVEFLVSFYNNEISEKSEIFDDQFSVERPDGSNFTLKIRSTKLEDSAMYFCASRTGGWSQYFGPGTRLLVL.